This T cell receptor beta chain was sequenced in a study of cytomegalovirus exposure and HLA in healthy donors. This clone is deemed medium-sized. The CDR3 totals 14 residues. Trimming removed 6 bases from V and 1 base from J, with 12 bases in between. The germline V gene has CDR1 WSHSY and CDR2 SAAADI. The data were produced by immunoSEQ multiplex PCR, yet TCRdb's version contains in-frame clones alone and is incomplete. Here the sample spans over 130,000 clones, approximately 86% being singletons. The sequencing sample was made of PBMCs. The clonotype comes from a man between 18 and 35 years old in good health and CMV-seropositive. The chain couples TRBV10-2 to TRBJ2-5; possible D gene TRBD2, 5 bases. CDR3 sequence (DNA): TGCGCCAGCAGCTCACTAGGCCTCCAAGAGACCCAGTACTTC. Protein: CASSSLGLQETQYF.